This TCR beta chain appears in the sequencing data of a study of tissue T cells after allogeneic stem cell transplantation. V lost 4 bases to trimming and J lost 1 base, with 13 bases between them. The germline CDR1 and CDR2 sequences are SGHDT and FRDEAV. The CDR3 has 15 residues. Measured with immunoSEQ multiplex PCR; TCRdb has only the in-frame clones, and not every one. The sample lists under 8,500 clones; roughly a third were seen once. Study results and limitations: Only a limited share of tissue TCRs appeared in blood or spleen. The study did not identify alloreactive or antigen-specific tissue TCRs, and some clones might be persisting host cells. Limitations included a small, clinically heterogeneous cohort and limited sampling depth.

This sample's time point: mouse harvest day 14 after allogeneic transplant. Each mouse received 10^7 T-cell-depleted marrow cells plus 10^6 splenic CD5+ T cells by tail vein. This mouse GVHD model was MHC-mismatched B6 to BALB/c, profiled day 7 or 14. As concerns this clone: No antigen is known for it. Germline and genes here are mouse. The read stops 1 residue short of the end of the CDR3; the missing end is completed from the germline J gene.

The J gene is TRBJ2-3, the V gene TRBV14, with a weak D call TRBD1 (6 bases). The sequenced sample was skin. The receptor's source is a female BALB/c mouse given C57BL/6 T cells with graft-versus-host disease after an allogeneic hematopoietic cell transplant. Partial CDR3 DNA: TGTGCCAGCAGTAACCAGGGGCGGGGTGCAGAAACGCTGTAT. Encoded protein: CASSNQGRGAETLY. The CDR3 as a whole reads CASSNQGRGAETLYF.